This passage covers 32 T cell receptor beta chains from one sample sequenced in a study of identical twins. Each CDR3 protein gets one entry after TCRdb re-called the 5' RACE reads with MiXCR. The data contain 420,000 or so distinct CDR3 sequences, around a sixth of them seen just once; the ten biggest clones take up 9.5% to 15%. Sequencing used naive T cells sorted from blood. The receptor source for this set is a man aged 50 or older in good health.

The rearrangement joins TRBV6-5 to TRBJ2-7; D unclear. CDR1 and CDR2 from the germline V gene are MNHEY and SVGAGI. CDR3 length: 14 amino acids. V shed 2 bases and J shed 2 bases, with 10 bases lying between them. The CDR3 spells CASSYGYRTYEQYF. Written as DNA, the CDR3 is TGTGCCAGCAGTTACGGATATAGGACCTACGAGCAGTACTTC.

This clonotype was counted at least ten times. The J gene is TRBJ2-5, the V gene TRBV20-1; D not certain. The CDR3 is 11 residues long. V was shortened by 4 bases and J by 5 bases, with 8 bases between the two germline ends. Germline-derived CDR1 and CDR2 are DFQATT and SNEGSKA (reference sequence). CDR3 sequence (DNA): TGCAGTGCTATCAGCCGGGAGACCCAGTACTTC. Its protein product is CSAISRETQYF.

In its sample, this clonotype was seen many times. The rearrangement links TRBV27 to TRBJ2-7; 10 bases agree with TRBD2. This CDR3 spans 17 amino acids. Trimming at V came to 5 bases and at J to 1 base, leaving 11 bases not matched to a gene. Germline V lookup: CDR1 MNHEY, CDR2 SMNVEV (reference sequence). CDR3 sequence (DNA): TGTGCCAGCAGTCCTTTAGCGGGAGGAAAGAGTTCCTACGAGCAGTACTTC. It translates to CASSPLAGGKSSYEQYF.

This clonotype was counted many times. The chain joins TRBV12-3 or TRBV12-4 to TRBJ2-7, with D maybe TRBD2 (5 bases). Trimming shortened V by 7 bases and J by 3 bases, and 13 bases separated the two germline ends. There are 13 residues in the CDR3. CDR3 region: CASTETGYYEQYF. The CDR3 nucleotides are TGTGCCAGCACAGAGACGGGATACTACGAGCAGTACTTC.

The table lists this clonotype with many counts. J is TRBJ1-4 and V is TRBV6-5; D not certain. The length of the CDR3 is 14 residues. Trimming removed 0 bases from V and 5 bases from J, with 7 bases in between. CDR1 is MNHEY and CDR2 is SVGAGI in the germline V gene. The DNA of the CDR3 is TGTGCCAGCAGTTACTCGAAAGAGAATGAAAAACTGTTTTTT. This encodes CASSYSKENEKLFF.

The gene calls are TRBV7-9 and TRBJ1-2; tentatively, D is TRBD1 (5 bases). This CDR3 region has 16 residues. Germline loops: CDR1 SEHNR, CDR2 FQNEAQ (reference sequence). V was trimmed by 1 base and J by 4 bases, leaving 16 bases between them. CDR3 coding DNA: TGTGCCAGCAGCTTAGGGGGGTATTACTCTCTCTATGGCTACACCTTC. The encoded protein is CASSLGGYYSLYGYTF.

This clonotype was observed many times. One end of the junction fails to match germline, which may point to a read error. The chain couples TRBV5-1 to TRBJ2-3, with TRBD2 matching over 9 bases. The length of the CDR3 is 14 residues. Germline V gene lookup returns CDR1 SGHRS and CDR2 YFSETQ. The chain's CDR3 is CASRLAGSTDTQYF. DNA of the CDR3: TGTGCCAGCAGGCTAGCGGGGAGCACAGATACGCAGTATTTT.

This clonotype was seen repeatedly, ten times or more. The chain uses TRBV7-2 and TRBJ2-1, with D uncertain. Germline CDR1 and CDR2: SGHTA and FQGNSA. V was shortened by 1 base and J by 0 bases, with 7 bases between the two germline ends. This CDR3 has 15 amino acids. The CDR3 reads CASSLVVLSYNEQFF. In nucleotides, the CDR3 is TGTGCCAGCAGCTTAGTTGTACTCTCCTACAATGAGCAGTTCTTC.

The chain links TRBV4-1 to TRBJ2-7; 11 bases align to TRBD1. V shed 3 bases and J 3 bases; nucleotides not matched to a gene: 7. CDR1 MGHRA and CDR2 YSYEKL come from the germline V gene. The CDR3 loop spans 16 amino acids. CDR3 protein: CASSQDPGTGGYEQYF. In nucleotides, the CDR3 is TGCGCCAGCAGCCAGGACCCGGGGACAGGGGGCTACGAGCAGTACTTC.

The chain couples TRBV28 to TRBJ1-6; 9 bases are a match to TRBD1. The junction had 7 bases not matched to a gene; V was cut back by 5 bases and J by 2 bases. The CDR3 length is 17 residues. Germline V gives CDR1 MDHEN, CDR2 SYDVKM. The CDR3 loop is CASSPGQGITYNSPLHF. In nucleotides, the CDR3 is TGTGCCAGCAGTCCGGGACAGGGAATCACCTATAATTCACCCCTCCACTTT.

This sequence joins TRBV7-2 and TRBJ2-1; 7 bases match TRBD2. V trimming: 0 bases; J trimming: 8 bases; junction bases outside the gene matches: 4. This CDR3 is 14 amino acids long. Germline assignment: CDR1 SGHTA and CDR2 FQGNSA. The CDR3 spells CASSLAGGAYEQFF. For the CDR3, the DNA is TGTGCCAGCAGCTTAGCGGGAGGGGCCTATGAGCAGTTCTTC.

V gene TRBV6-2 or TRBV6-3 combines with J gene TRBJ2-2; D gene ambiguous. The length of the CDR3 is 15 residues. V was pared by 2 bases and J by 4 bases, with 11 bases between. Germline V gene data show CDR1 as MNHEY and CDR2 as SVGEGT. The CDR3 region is CASSYASPLTGELFF. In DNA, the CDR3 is TGTGCCAGCAGTTACGCTTCACCCCTCACCGGGGAGCTGTTTTTT.

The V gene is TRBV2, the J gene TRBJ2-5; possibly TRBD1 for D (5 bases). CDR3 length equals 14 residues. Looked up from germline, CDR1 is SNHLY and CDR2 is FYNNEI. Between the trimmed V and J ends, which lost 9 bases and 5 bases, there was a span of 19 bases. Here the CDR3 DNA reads TGTGCCAGTTTTCAACAGGTCCTTGGGGAGACCCAGTACTTC. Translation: CASFQQVLGETQYF.

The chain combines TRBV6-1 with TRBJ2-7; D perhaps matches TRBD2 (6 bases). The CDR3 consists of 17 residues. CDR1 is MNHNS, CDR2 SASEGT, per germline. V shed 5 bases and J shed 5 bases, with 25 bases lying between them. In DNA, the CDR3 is TGTGCCAGCAGTAACGCTCCTAGGCGGGGACCCAACCACGAGCAGTACTTC. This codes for CASSNAPRRGPNHEQYF.

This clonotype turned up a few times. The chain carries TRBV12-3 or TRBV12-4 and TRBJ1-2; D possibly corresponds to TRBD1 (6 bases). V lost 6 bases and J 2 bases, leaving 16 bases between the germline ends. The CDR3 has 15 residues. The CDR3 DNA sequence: TGTGCCAGCAGCCGTGTTGGGGGGGCGAACTATGGCTACACCTTC. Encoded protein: CASSRVGGANYGYTF.

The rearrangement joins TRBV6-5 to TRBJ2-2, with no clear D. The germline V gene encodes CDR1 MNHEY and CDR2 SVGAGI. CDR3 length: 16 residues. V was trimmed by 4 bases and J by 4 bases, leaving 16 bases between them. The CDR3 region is CASSSYAGTGTGELFF. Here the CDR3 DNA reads TGTGCCAGCAGTTCCTATGCCGGAACGGGCACCGGGGAGCTGTTTTTT.

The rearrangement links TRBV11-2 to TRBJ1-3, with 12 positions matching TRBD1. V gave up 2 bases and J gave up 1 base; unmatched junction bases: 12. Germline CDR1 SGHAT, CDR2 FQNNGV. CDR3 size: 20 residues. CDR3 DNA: TGTGCCAGCAGCTTAAGGGCGGGGACAGGGGGCGAGGGGTCTGGAAACACCATATATTTT. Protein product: CASSLRAGTGGEGSGNTIYF.

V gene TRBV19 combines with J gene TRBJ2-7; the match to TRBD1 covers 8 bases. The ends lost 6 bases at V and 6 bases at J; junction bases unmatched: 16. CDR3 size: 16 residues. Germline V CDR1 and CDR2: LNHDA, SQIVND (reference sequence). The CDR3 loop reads CASSLNRLDRVGEQYF. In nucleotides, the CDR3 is TGTGCCAGTAGCCTAAACCGCCTGGACAGGGTAGGCGAGCAGTACTTC.

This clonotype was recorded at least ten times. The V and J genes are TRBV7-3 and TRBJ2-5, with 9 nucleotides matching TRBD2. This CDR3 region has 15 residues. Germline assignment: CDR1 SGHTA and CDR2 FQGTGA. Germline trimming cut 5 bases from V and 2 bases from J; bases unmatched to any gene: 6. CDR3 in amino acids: CASSPGLASQETQYF. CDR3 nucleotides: TGTGCCAGCAGCCCCGGACTAGCGTCACAAGAGACCCAGTACTTC.

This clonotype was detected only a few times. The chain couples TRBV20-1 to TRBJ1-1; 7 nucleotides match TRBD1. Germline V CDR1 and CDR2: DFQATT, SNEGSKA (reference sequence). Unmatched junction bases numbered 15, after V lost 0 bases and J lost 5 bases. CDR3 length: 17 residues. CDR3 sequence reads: CSARDPLTGSVSTEAFF. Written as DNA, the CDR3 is TGCAGTGCTAGAGATCCCCTGACAGGGAGTGTGAGTACTGAAGCTTTCTTT.

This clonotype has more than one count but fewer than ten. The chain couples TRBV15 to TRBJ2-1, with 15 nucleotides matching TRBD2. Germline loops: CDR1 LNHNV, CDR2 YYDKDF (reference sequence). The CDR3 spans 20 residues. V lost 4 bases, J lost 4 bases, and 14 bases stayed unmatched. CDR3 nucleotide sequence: TGTGCCACCAGCACTCCTCTTTGGACTAGCGGGAGGGCCATTTACAATGAGCAGTTCTTC. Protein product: CATSTPLWTSGRAIYNEQFF.

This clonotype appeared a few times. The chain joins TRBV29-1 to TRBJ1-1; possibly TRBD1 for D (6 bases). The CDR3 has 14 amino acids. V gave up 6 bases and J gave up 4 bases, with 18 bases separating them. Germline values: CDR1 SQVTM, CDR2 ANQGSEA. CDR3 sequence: CSVRIGGRFTEAFF. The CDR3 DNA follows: TGCAGCGTCCGCATAGGGGGTAGGTTCACTGAAGCTTTCTTT.

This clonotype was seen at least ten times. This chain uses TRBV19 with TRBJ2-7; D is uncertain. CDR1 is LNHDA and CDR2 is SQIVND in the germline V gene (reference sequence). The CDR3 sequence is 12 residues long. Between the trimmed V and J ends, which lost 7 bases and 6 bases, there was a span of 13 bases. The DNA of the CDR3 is TGTGCCAGTAACTCGCAAATGGGCGAGCAGTACTTC. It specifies CASNSQMGEQYF.

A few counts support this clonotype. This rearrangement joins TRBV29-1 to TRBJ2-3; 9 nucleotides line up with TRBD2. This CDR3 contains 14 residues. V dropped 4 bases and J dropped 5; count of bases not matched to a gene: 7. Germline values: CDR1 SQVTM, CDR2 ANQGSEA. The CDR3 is CSVVRGGALDTQYF. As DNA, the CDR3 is TGCAGCGTTGTCCGCGGGGGGGCCCTAGATACGCAGTATTTT.

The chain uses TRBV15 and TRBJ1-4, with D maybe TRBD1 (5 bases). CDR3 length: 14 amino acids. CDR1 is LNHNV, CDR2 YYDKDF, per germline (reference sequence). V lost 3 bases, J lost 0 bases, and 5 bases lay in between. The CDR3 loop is CATSSRATNEKLFF. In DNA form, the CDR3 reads TGTGCCACCAGCAGCAGGGCAACTAATGAAAAACTGTTTTTT.

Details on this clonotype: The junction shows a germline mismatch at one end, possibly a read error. The CDR3 here is CASSLDRGNTGELFF. The CDR3 DNA reads as TGTGCCAGCAGCCTAGACAGGGGAAACACCGGGGAGCTGTTTTTT. The chain employs TRBV11-3 and TRBJ2-2; 8 nucleotides match TRBD1. The CDR3 has 15 amino acids. Germline CDR1 SGHNT, CDR2 YENEEA.

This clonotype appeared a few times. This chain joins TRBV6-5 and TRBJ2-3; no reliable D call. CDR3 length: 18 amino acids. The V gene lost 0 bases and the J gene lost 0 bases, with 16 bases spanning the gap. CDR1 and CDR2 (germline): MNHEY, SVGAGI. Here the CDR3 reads CASSYSIPESGSTDTQYF. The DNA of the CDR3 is TGTGCCAGCAGTTACTCGATCCCCGAATCCGGGAGCACAGATACGCAGTATTTT.

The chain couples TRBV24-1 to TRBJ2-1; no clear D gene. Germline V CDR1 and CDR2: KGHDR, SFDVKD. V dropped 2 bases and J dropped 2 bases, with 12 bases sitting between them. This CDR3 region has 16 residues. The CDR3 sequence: CATSDSLGFAYNEQFF. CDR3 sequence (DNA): TGTGCCACCAGTGATTCATTGGGGTTCGCCTACAATGAGCAGTTCTTC.

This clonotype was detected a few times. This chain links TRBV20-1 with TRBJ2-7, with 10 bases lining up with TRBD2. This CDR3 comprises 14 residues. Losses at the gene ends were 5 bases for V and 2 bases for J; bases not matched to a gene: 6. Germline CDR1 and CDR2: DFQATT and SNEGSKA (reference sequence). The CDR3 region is CSALGLAVTYEQYF. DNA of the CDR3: TGCAGTGCTCTTGGACTAGCGGTAACCTACGAGCAGTACTTC.

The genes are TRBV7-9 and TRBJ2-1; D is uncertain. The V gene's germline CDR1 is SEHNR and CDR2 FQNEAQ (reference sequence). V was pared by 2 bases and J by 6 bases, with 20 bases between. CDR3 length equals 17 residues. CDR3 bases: TGTGCCAGCAGCTTACAATCGGCCCGAGCCTCCCCCAATGAGCAGTTCTTC. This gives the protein CASSLQSARASPNEQFF.

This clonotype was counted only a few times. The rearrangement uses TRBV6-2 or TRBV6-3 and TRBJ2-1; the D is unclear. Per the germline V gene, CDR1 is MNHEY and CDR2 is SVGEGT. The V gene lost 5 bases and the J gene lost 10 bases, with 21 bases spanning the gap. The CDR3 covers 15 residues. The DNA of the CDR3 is TGTGCCAGCAGTCCGGTTCGAGTTTCCCAACGGGAGCAGTTCTTC. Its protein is CASSPVRVSQREQFF.

The CDR3 here is CASSLALAQGSYNEQFF. The CDR3 nucleotides read TGTGCCAGCAGCTTGGCCTTAGCACAGGGCTCCTACAATGAGCAGTTCTTC. This chain links TRBV5-5 with TRBJ2-1; D may be TRBD1 (6 bases). Trimming pared 0 bases from V and 0 bases from J, leaving 13 bases between. The CDR3 covers 17 residues. Per the germline V gene, CDR1 is SGHKS and CDR2 is YYEKEE (reference sequence).